These 20 T cell receptor beta chains were sequenced from one sample in a study of T cell responses to AZD1222 COVID-19 vaccine. The protocol was immunoSEQ multiplex PCR, while the TCRdb copy is restricted to in-frame clones and leaves out a portion. The sample lists tens of thousands of clones, 65% to 80% occurring once. The source was peripheral blood, collected on day 0 of AZD1222 vaccination. The receptors come from an adult in good health.

V usage is TRBV30 and J usage is TRBJ1-1, with D possibly matching TRBD1 (5 bases). The V end lost 4 bases, the J end lost 0 bases, and 15 bases lay between the germline ends. This CDR3 has 15 amino acids. Germline V gives CDR1 GTSNPN, CDR2 SVGIG (reference sequence). The chain's CDR3 is CAWTKRGRVNTEAFF. The CDR3 coding sequence is TGTGCCTGGACGAAAAGGGGCCGGGTGAACACTGAAGCTTTCTTT.

The chain joins TRBV28 to TRBJ1-1; a weak D match, TRBD1 (5 bases). V was cut by 4 bases and J by 4 bases, with 13 bases left in between. The CDR3 is 14 residues long. Germline CDR1 MDHEN, CDR2 SYDVKM. The DNA of the CDR3 is TGTGCCAGCAGTTCCCGAATTGGGGCCACTGAAGCTTTCTTT. It specifies CASSSRIGATEAFF.

The chain joins TRBV5-6 to TRBJ1-4, with TRBD1 identical over 10 bases. The CDR3 has 16 residues. From germline, CDR1 is SGHDT and CDR2 YYEEEE. The ends lost 4 bases at V and 8 bases at J; junction bases unmatched: 11. The CDR3 region has the DNA TGTGCCAGCAGCCCCCGCGGGACAGGGGAGGCGGAAAAACTGTTTTTT. As protein: CASSPRGTGEAEKLFF. The variable domain in full, with the rest retrieved from reference TRBV5-6 and TRBJ1-4, is DAGVTQSPTHLIKTRGQQVTLRCSPKSGHDTVSWYQQALGQGPQFIFQYYEEEERQRGNFPDRFSGHQFPNYSSELNVNALLLGDSALYLCASSPRGTGEAEKLFFGSGTQLSVL.

The genes are TRBV6-2 or TRBV6-3 and TRBJ1-5, with 9 bases identical to TRBD1. With V trimmed by 4 bases and J by 3 bases, 10 bases remained unmatched. CDR1 MNHEY and CDR2 SVGEGT come from the germline V gene. The CDR3 has 17 residues. The CDR3: CASSSPGQGFSNQPQHF. The CDR3 nucleotides read TGTGCCAGCAGTTCTCCGGGACAGGGATTTTCCAATCAGCCCCAGCATTTT.

V and J are TRBV5-6 and TRBJ1-3; D call uncertain. Germline V CDR1 and CDR2: SGHDT, YYEEEE. The CDR3 consists of 17 residues. The V and J ends lost 0 bases and 1 base respectively, with 14 bases between them. CDR3 sequence (DNA): TGTGCCAGCAGCTTGGGGGAGATTAGACTATCTGGAAACACCATATATTTT. Translating gives CASSLGEIRLSGNTIYF.

DNA for the CDR3: TGTGCCAGCAGCCAAGGAGGATGGCTGAGCTCCTACAATGAGCAGTTCTTC. Translated, it gives CASSQGGWLSSYNEQFF. V and J are TRBV14 and TRBJ2-1, with D unresolved. V shed 1 base and J shed 0 bases, with 13 bases lying between them. The CDR3 consists of 17 residues. Germline CDR1 reads SGHDN; CDR2 reads FVKESK.

This clone was observed a single time. This rearrangement joins TRBV7-9 to TRBJ2-3; 12 bases agree with TRBD2. Germline trimming cut 2 bases from V and 4 bases from J; bases unmatched to any gene: 10. The germline V gene encodes CDR1 SEHNR and CDR2 FQNEAQ (reference sequence). There are 18 residues in the CDR3. The CDR3 nucleotides read TGTGCCAGCAGCTTACCCTGGACTAGCGGGATGAGGGCAGATACGCAGTATTTT. This encodes CASSLPWTSGMRADTQYF.

The CDR3 loop is CASSYSGGSYEQYF. Written as DNA, the CDR3 is TGTGCCAGCAGTTACTCTGGCGGTTCCTACGAGCAGTACTTC. The V gene is TRBV6-5, the J gene TRBJ2-7; D call uncertain. Germline values: CDR1 MNHEY, CDR2 SVGAGI. There are 14 residues in the CDR3. V lost 0 bases and J lost 1, with 7 bases in between.

The chain combines TRBV3-1 (or the pseudogene TRBV3-2) with TRBJ2-2; D gene unclear. This CDR3 spans 10 amino acids. CDR1 is LGHDT and CDR2 is YNNKEL in the germline V gene (reference sequence). V gave up 3 bases and J gave up 10 bases, with 3 bases separating them. The CDR3 here is CASSHSELFF. Here the CDR3 DNA reads TGTGCCAGCAGCCACTCGGAGCTGTTTTTT.

V and J are TRBV24-1 and TRBJ2-1, with TRBD2 matching over 10 bases. V was clipped by 6 bases and J by 0 bases; unmatched bases: 7. The germline gives CDR1 KGHDR, CDR2 SFDVKD. The CDR3 consists of 17 residues. The CDR3 nucleotides read TGTGCCACCAGTACGGGAAGACTAGCGGGCTCCTACAATGAGCAGTTCTTC. This gives the protein CATSTGRLAGSYNEQFF.

V and J are TRBV3-1 (or the pseudogene TRBV3-2) and TRBJ1-3; no clear D gene. With 4 bases removed from V and 0 bases from J, the gap between germline ends came to 7 bases. The CDR3 is 14 residues long. Germline CDR1 is LGHDT and CDR2 is YNNKEL (reference sequence). CDR3 amino acids: CASSPSSSGNTIYF. In nucleotides, the CDR3 is TGTGCCAGCAGCCCCTCCTCCTCTGGAAACACCATATATTTT.

The rearrangement uses TRBV28 and TRBJ1-5; possible D gene TRBD1, 5 bases. Germline lookup yields CDR1 MDHEN and CDR2 SYDVKM. The V gene lost 4 bases and the J gene lost 0 bases, with 10 bases spanning the gap. The CDR3 runs 15 residues. Written as DNA, the CDR3 is TGTGCCAGCAGTTCCCGGACATTTAGCAATCAGCCCCAGCATTTT. It encodes CASSSRTFSNQPQHF. Using reference TRBV28 and TRBJ1-5 for the parts outside the CDR3, the full variable domain is DVKVTQSSRYLVKRTGEKVFLECVQDMDHENMFWYRQDPGLGLRLIYFSYDVKMKEKGDIPEGYSVSREKKERFSLILESASTNQTSMYLCASSSRTFSNQPQHFGDGTRLSIL.

The chain combines TRBV3-1 (or the pseudogene TRBV3-2) with TRBJ2-3; 9 nucleotides line up with TRBD1. The V gene end was trimmed by 5 bases and the J gene end by 3 bases; junction bases not matched to a gene: 9. CDR1 is LGHDT and CDR2 is YNNKEL in the germline V gene (reference sequence). The CDR3 length is 16 residues. The CDR3 here is CASSSRTGALTDTQYF. CDR3 nucleotides: TGTGCCAGCAGCAGTCGGACAGGGGCCTTAACAGATACGCAGTATTTT.

The rearrangement links TRBV19 to TRBJ1-4; D is unresolved. CDR3 size: 10 residues. Germline values: CDR1 LNHDA, CDR2 SQIVND (reference sequence). Trimming cost V 6 bases and J 7 bases, with 3 bases left between them. DNA for the CDR3: TGTGCCAGTAGCGGTGAAAAACTGTTTTTT. Amino acids: CASSGEKLFF.

V usage is TRBV5-1 and J usage is TRBJ1-2; 12 nucleotides agree with TRBD1. This CDR3 is built from 17 residues. Germline V gene data show CDR1 as SGHRS and CDR2 as YFSETQ. The ends lost 7 bases at V and 6 bases at J; junction bases unmatched: 16. The CDR3 spells CASEVGGTGGTLDGYTF. For the CDR3, the DNA is TGCGCCAGCGAAGTGGGTGGGACAGGGGGCACCCTGGATGGCTACACCTTC.

The chain couples TRBV28 to TRBJ1-2, with a tentative D call TRBD1 (5 bases). Trimming removed 5 bases at V and 2 bases at J, with 18 bases between. The CDR3 runs to 16 residues. The germline CDR1 and CDR2 sequences are MDHEN and SYDVKM. CDR3 DNA: TGTGCCAGCAGTCCGCGAGGCGGGGGAGGGAACTATGGCTACACCTTC. It encodes CASSPRGGGGNYGYTF.

The chain couples TRBV6-5 to TRBJ2-7, with D possibly TRBD2 on 6 matching bases. V lost 6 bases and J 2 bases, leaving 14 bases between the germline ends. CDR1 and CDR2 (germline): MNHEY, SVGAGI. CDR3 length equals 14 residues. The CDR3 loop is CASRSSGFPYEQYV. For the CDR3, the DNA is TGTGCCAGCAGGTCGAGCGGGTTCCCCTACGAGCAGTACGTC.

J is TRBJ2-2 and V is TRBV7-9, with no clear D. This CDR3 spans 14 amino acids. CDR1 and CDR2 (germline): SEHNR, FQNEAQ (reference sequence). Between the trimmed V and J ends, which lost 3 bases and 6 bases, there was a span of 11 bases. The CDR3 sequence: CASSLAFRAGELFF. CDR3 in DNA: TGTGCCAGCAGCTTGGCCTTCAGAGCCGGGGAGCTGTTTTTT.

The chain uses TRBV19 and TRBJ1-6; a weak D match, TRBD1 (5 bases). Germline V gene sequence: CDR1 LNHDA, CDR2 SQIVND (reference sequence). The CDR3 is made up of 15 amino acids. V gave up 6 bases and J gave up 7 bases, with 16 bases separating them. The CDR3, as DNA: TGTGCCAGTAGGACCATCGGCAGGGTCAATTCACCCCTCCACTTT. Protein product: CASRTIGRVNSPLHF.

The chain has TRBV29-1 and TRBJ2-1, with 10 bases aligning to TRBD2. The CDR3 runs 16 residues. Germline trimming cut 7 bases from V and 2 bases from J; bases unmatched to any gene: 11. Germline CDR1 SQVTM, CDR2 ANQGSEA. DNA for the CDR3: TGCAGCGCCGGTCCTAGCGGGGGTCGTACCTACAATGAGCAGTTCTTC. Translated, it gives CSAGPSGGRTYNEQFF.